The 28 T cell receptor beta chains presented below share a single source sample, sequenced in a study of blood T cell repertoires in COVID-19. Data came from immunoSEQ multiplex PCR; TCRdb stores just in-frame clones and leaves some out. The table lists about 120,000 clones, more than 75% of them singletons. Sequenced: peripheral blood. The source of these receptors is a man aged 35 to 55 with acute or convalescent COVID-19.

The gene calls are TRBV29-1 and TRBJ1-2, with TRBD1 matching over 8 bases. Trimming cost V 1 base and J 4 bases; bases outside gene matches: 8. Germline V gene lookup returns CDR1 SQVTM and CDR2 ANQGSEA. This CDR3 is 15 amino acids long. CDR3 region: CSVEAYTTGGYGYTF. The CDR3 DNA reads as TGCAGCGTTGAAGCCTATACCACAGGGGGCTATGGCTACACCTTC.

This clone was seen only once. The V call is TRBV7-3, the J call TRBJ1-2; unclear D gene. Germline assignment: CDR1 SGHTA and CDR2 FQGTGA. This CDR3 spans 13 amino acids. With 1 base removed from V and 8 bases from J, the gap between germline ends came to 11 bases. The chain's CDR3 is CASSLNHGEGYTF. The CDR3 DNA sequence: TGTGCCAGCAGCTTAAATCATGGGGAGGGCTACACCTTC.

The chain employs TRBV19 and TRBJ2-2, with D possibly matching TRBD1 (5 bases). The CDR3 is 14 amino acids. Germline V gene data show CDR1 as LNHDA and CDR2 as SQIVND (reference sequence). Trimming took off 6 bases at V and 4 bases at J, with 12 bases between the two ends. For the CDR3, the DNA is TGTGCCAGTAGGGATCAGGGTACCACCGGGGAGCTGTTTTTT. As protein: CASRDQGTTGELFF.

The V and J genes are TRBV30 and TRBJ2-5, with 7 bases lining up with TRBD2. CDR1 and CDR2 (germline): GTSNPN, SVGIG (reference sequence). V dropped 1 base and J dropped 0; count of bases not matched to a gene: 8. The CDR3 is 16 residues long. The CDR3 DNA is TGTGCCTGGAGTGGCGGACTAGGATTGTACCAAGAGACCCAGTACTTC. Protein: CAWSGGLGLYQETQYF.

The V gene is TRBV28, the J gene TRBJ1-6, with 10 nucleotides matching TRBD1. J lost 11 bases, V lost 5 bases, and 9 bases had no gene match. This CDR3 has 15 amino acids. Germline-derived CDR1 and CDR2 are MDHEN and SYDVKM. The CDR3 protein is CASSPTDRGVAPLHF. The CDR3 DNA reads as TGTGCCAGCAGTCCCACGGACAGGGGGGTTGCACCCCTCCACTTT. Full variable domain (remainder filled in from reference TRBV28 and TRBJ1-6): DVKVTQSSRYLVKRTGEKVFLECVQDMDHENMFWYRQDPGLGLRLIYFSYDVKMKEKGDIPEGYSVSREKKERFSLILESASTNQTSMYLCASSPTDRGVAPLHFGNGTRLTVT.

This clone was seen just once. This sample also contains other DNA sequences that code for the same CDR3. This chain links TRBV7-9 with TRBJ1-3; maybe TRBD1 (5 bases). Trimming removed 5 bases from V and 0 bases from J, with 5 bases in between. Germline CDR1 is SEHNR and CDR2 is FQNEAQ (reference sequence). The CDR3 has 13 amino acids. The CDR3 protein is CASSTGSGNTIYF. The CDR3 DNA reads TGTGCCAGCAGCACAGGCTCTGGAAACACCATATATTTT.

The V and J genes are TRBV6-5 and TRBJ1-4, with D possibly matching TRBD1 (6 bases). The CDR3 runs 14 residues. V dropped 7 bases and J dropped 1 base, with 10 bases sitting between them. Germline CDR1 is MNHEY and CDR2 is SVGAGI. The CDR3 DNA is TGTGCCAGCAAGCGGACAGAAACTAATGAAAAACTGTTTTTT. Its protein is CASKRTETNEKLFF.

The CDR3 loop is CASSYTGTSGTDTQYF. In DNA form, the CDR3 reads TGTGCCAGCAGCTACACCGGGACTAGCGGTACAGATACGCAGTATTTT. The gene calls are TRBV9 and TRBJ2-3; 11 nucleotides align to TRBD2. The CDR3 extends over 16 amino acids. Trimming removed 4 bases from V and 3 bases from J; junction bases left unmatched: 7. Germline CDR1 SGDLS, CDR2 YYNGEE.

The table lists this clone with a count of one. The J gene is TRBJ1-2, the V gene TRBV25-1, with 8 bases identical to TRBD1. Germline V lookup: CDR1 MGHDK, CDR2 SYGVNS. The ends lost 4 bases at V and 8 bases at J; junction bases unmatched: 3. The CDR3 length is 12 residues. CDR3 loop: CASSVAGGGYTF. The CDR3 DNA reads as TGTGCCAGCAGTGTGGCAGGGGGCGGCTACACCTTC.

The CDR3 DNA reads TGTGCCAGCAGAGTAGGAGGGACTGAAGCTTTCTTT. Protein product: CASRVGGTEAFF. The chain recombines TRBV6-5 with TRBJ1-1; D ambiguous. CDR1 and CDR2 from the germline V gene are MNHEY and SVGAGI. Trimming took 6 bases from V and 5 from J, leaving 10 bases between them. The CDR3 contains 12 residues.

The genes are TRBV5-4 and TRBJ1-2; 9 positions agree with TRBD1. Germline V gene data show CDR1 as SGHNT and CDR2 as YYREEE (reference sequence). The CDR3 contains 17 residues. With V trimmed by 2 bases and J by 7 bases, 15 bases remained unmatched. The CDR3 is CASSLENRGPVVSGYTF. The CDR3 nucleotides are TGTGCCAGCAGCTTAGAAAACAGGGGGCCGGTTGTCTCTGGCTACACCTTC.

CDR3 sequence: CASSRTGTPEETQYF. The CDR3 DNA reads TGTGCCAGCAGTCGGACCGGGACTCCAGAAGAGACCCAGTACTTC. The genes are TRBV7-3 and TRBJ2-5, with a tentative D call TRBD2 (6 bases). This CDR3 region has 15 residues. Trimming took 6 bases from V and 3 from J, leaving 17 bases between them. CDR1 is SGHTA, CDR2 FQGTGA, per germline.

The gene calls are TRBV7-6 and TRBJ2-1; 7 nucleotides match TRBD1. The CDR3 is 15 residues long. The germline V gene encodes CDR1 SGHVS and CDR2 FNYEAQ. The J segment lost 1 base and the V segment lost 9 bases, leaving 9 bases of the junction unmatched. The CDR3 nucleotides read TGTGCCAGAATAACAGGGGTCCCATCCTACAATGAGCAGTTCTTC. Translation: CARITGVPSYNEQFF.

The V and J genes are TRBV11-2 and TRBJ2-7; 9 nucleotides match TRBD1. Germline CDR1 and CDR2: SGHAT and FQNNGV. The CDR3 length is 15 residues. J was trimmed by 6 bases and V by 3 bases; bases with no gene match: 9. CDR3 residues: CASSFGAGTGREQYF. CDR3 coding DNA: TGTGCCAGCAGCTTCGGGGCCGGGACAGGGCGCGAGCAGTACTTC.

The rearrangement joins TRBV5-6 to TRBJ1-6; TRBD1 matches 7 bases. From germline, CDR1 is SGHDT and CDR2 YYEEEE. CDR3 length equals 13 residues. V was clipped by 6 bases and J by 6 bases; unmatched bases: 3. The CDR3 DNA reads TGTGCCAGCAACAGGGGCACTAATTCACCCCTCCACTTT. Translated, it gives CASNRGTNSPLHF. Full variable domain (missing parts from reference TRBV5-6 and TRBJ1-6): DAGVTQSPTHLIKTRGQQVTLRCSPKSGHDTVSWYQQALGQGPQFIFQYYEEEERQRGNFPDRFSGHQFPNYSSELNVNALLLGDSALYLCASNRGTNSPLHFGNGTRLTVT.

The rearrangement links TRBV14 to TRBJ2-5; 11 nucleotides align to TRBD2. Germline-derived CDR1 and CDR2 are SGHDN and FVKESK. The CDR3 runs 15 residues. J was trimmed by 5 bases and V by 3 bases; bases with no gene match: 5. CDR3 nucleotide sequence: TGTGCCAGCAGCCAGACTAGCGGGGCGGAGGAGACCCAGTACTTC. Protein: CASSQTSGAEETQYF. Variable domain in full (rest from reference TRBV14 and TRBJ2-5): EAGVTQFPSHSVIEKGQTVTLRCDPISGHDNLYWYRRVMGKEIKFLLHFVKESKQDESGMPNNRFLAERTGGTYSTLKVQPAELEDSGVYFCASSQTSGAEETQYFGPGTRLLVL.

Written as DNA, the CDR3 is TGTGCCAGCAGCGGGAGACAGGCCTATGGCTACACCTTC. Translation gives CASSGRQAYGYTF. The gene calls are TRBV5-4 and TRBJ1-2; D is possibly TRBD1 (6 bases). The CDR3 length is 13 residues. Trimming left V 4 bases short and J 4 bases short, with 11 bases between. CDR1 and CDR2 (germline): SGHNT, YYREEE (reference sequence).

The V call is TRBV11-2, the J call TRBJ2-1; TRBD2 matches at 7 bases. The CDR3 contains 16 residues. Germline CDR1 and CDR2: SGHAT and FQNNGV. The junction had 7 bases not matched to a gene; V was cut back by 0 bases and J by 5 bases. The CDR3 nucleotides are TGTGCCAGCAGCTTAGATCTAGCGGAATTCAACAATGAGCAGTTCTTC. This codes for CASSLDLAEFNNEQFF.

The chain carries TRBV7-9 and TRBJ1-3, with 7 bases fitting TRBD1. The CDR3 extends over 14 amino acids. Per the germline V gene, CDR1 is SEHNR and CDR2 is FQNEAQ (reference sequence). Trimming cost V 3 bases and J 2 bases; bases outside gene matches: 1. The CDR3 coding sequence is TGTGCCAGCAGCTTCGGACAGGCTGGAAACACCATATATTTT. Translation gives CASSFGQAGNTIYF. Looking up the rest from reference TRBV7-9 and TRBJ1-3 gives the full variable domain: DTGVSQNPRHKITKRGQNVTFRCDPISEHNRLYWYRQTLGQGPEFLTYFQNEAQLEKSRLLSDRFSAERPKGSFSTLEIQRTEQGDSAMYLCASSFGQAGNTIYFGEGSWLTVV.

The chain employs TRBV2 and TRBJ1-1; D might be TRBD1 (6 bases). The V end was cut by 3 bases, the J end by 9 bases, with 14 bases between. CDR3 length: 13 amino acids. CDR1 and CDR2 from the germline V gene are SNHLY and FYNNEI. The CDR3 is CASSERGGQKAFF. DNA of the CDR3: TGTGCCAGCAGTGAGAGGGGGGGCCAGAAAGCTTTCTTT. Together with reference TRBV2 and TRBJ1-1, the CDR3 gives the full variable domain: EPEVTQTPSHQVTQMGQEVILRCVPISNHLYFYWYRQILGQKVEFLVSFYNNEISEKSEIFDDQFSVERPDGSNFTLKIRSTKLEDSAMYFCASSERGGQKAFFGQGTRLTVV.

This chain links TRBV12-3 or TRBV12-4 with TRBJ1-5; D is unclear. The CDR3 is 13 residues long. V was shortened by 7 bases and J by 5 bases, with 12 bases between the two germline ends. CDR3 in amino acids: CASTYSTDQPQHF. The DNA for the CDR3 is TGTGCCAGCACCTACTCCACAGATCAGCCCCAGCATTTT.

This rearrangement joins TRBV6-5 to TRBJ1-5; D gene unclear. The CDR3 is made up of 15 amino acids. V shed 8 bases and J shed 2 bases, with 16 bases lying between them. The germline gives CDR1 MNHEY, CDR2 SVGAGI. Here the CDR3 reads CASVREEIGNQPQHF. DNA of the CDR3: TGTGCCAGCGTAAGAGAGGAAATTGGCAATCAGCCCCAGCATTTT.

This clone was seen a single time. The chain is built from TRBV5-8 and TRBJ1-5; D is unclear. The CDR3 has 15 residues. Deletions cut 2 bases from V and 4 bases from J, with 13 bases between. Germline V CDR1 and CDR2: SGHTS, YDEGEE. CDR3 nucleotide sequence: TGTGCCAGCAGCTTAGCCTGGGAGGGAAATCAGCCCCAGCATTTT. It specifies CASSLAWEGNQPQHF.

The rearrangement links TRBV11-3 to TRBJ2-3, with a possible D match to TRBD2 (6 bases). Trimming left V 0 bases short and J 5 bases short, with 12 bases between. CDR3 length: 15 amino acids. Germline V CDR1 and CDR2: SGHNT, YENEEA. The chain's CDR3 is CASSLDGGTGDTQYF. The CDR3 DNA follows: TGTGCCAGCAGCTTAGATGGCGGGACTGGAGATACGCAGTATTTT. The entire variable domain, with the rest obtained from reference TRBV11-3 and TRBJ2-3, is as follows: EAGVVQSPRYKIIEKKQPVAFWCNPISGHNTLYWYLQNLGQGPELLIRYENEEAVDDSQLPKDRFSAERLKGVDSTLKIQPAELGDSAVYLCASSLDGGTGDTQYFGPGTRLTVL.

The V and J genes are TRBV6-2 or TRBV6-3 and TRBJ1-1; D might be TRBD1 (5 bases). The CDR3 totals 14 residues. Trimming took 1 base from V and 5 from J, leaving 11 bases between them. Germline CDR1 and CDR2: MNHEY and SVGEGT. The CDR3 loop reads CASSYWQDNTEAFF. CDR3 DNA: TGTGCCAGCAGTTACTGGCAGGACAATACTGAAGCTTTCTTT.

This chain connects TRBV18 to TRBJ1-1; no clear D. CDR3 length equals 13 residues. Germline CDR1 is KGHSH and CDR2 is LQKENI. Trimming stripped 2 bases from V and 3 bases from J, with 7 bases between. The CDR3 DNA reads TGTGCCAGCTCACCATTGAGGGACACTGAAGCTTTCTTT. It is translated as CASSPLRDTEAFF.

This chain uses TRBV4-1 with TRBJ2-1; 12 bases map to TRBD2. The CDR3 is 15 residues long. From germline, CDR1 is MGHRA and CDR2 YSYEKL. The trim removed 1 base at V and 8 bases at J, leaving 3 bases unmatched. The CDR3 is CASSQGLAGVYEQFF. The CDR3 bases are TGCGCCAGCAGCCAAGGACTAGCGGGAGTCTATGAGCAGTTCTTC.

The chain combines TRBV19 with TRBJ1-1; a weak D match, TRBD1 (5 bases). Germline CDR1 is LNHDA and CDR2 is SQIVND (reference sequence). The CDR3 is made up of 13 amino acids. Trimming removed 3 bases from V and 5 bases from J, with 10 bases in between. The CDR3 reads CASSMQRGTEAFF. CDR3 DNA sequence: TGTGCCAGTAGTATGCAGCGGGGGACTGAAGCTTTCTTT.